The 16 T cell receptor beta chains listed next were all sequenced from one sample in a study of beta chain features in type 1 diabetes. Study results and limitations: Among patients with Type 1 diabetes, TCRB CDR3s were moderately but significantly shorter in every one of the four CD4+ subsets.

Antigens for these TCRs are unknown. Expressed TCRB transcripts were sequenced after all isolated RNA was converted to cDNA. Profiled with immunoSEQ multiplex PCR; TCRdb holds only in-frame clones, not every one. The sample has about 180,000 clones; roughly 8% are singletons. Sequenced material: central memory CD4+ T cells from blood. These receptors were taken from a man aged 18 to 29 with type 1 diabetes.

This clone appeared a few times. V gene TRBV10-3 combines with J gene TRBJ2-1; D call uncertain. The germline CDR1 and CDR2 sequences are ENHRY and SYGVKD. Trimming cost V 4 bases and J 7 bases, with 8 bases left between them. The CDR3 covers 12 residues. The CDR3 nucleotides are TGTGCCATCAGTGGGTTAGCTAATGAGCAGTTCTTC. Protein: CAISGLANEQFF.

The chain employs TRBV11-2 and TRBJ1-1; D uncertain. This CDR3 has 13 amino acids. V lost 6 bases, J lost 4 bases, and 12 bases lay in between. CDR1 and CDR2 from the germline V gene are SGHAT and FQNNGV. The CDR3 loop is CASRVNAGTEAFF. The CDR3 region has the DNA TGTGCCAGCAGGGTGAACGCAGGCACTGAAGCTTTCTTT.

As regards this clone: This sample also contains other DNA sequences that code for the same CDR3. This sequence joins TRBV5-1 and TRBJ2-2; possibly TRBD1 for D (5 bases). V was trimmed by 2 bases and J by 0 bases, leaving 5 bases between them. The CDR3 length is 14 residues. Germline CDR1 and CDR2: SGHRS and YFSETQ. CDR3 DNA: TGCGCCAGCAGCTTACAGGCGAACACCGGGGAGCTGTTTTTT. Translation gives CASSLQANTGELFF.

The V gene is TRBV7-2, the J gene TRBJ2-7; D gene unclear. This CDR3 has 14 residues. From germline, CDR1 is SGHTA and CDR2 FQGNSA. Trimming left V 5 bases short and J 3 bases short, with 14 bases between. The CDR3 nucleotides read TGTGCCAGCAGCCCCGTGTCCCGGGTCTACGAGCAGTACTTC. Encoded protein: CASSPVSRVYEQYF.

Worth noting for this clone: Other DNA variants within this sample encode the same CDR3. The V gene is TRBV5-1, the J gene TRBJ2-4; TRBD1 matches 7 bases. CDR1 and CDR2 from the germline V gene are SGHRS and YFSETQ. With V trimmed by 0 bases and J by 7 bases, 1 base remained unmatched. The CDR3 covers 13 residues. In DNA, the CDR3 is TGCGCCAGCAGCTTGGGACAGGGCAACATTCAGTACTTC. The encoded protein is CASSLGQGNIQYF. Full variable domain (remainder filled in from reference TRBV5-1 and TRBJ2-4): KAGVTQTPRYLIKTRGQQVTLSCSPISGHRSVSWYQQTPGQGLQFLFEYFSETQRNKGNFPGRFSGRQFSNSRSEMNVSTLELGDSALYLCASSLGQGNIQYFGAGTRLSVL.

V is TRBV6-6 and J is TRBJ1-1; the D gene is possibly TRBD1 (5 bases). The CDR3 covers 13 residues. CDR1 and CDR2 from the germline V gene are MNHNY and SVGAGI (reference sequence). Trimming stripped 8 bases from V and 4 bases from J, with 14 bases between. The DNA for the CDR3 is TGTGCCAGCGCTAGGGACTGGACCACTGAAGCTTTCTTT. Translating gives CASARDWTTEAFF.

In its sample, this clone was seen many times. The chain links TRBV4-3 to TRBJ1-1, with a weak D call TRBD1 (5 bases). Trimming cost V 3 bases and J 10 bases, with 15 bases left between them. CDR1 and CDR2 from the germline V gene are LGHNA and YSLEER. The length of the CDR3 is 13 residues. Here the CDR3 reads CASSQGQAMTAFF. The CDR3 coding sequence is TGCGCCAGCAGCCAGGGGCAGGCCATGACAGCTTTCTTT.

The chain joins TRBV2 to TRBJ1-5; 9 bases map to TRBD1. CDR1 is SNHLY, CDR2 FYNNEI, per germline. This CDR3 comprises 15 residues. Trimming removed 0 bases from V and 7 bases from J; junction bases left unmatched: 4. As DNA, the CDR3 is TGTGCCAGCAGTGAAGCACAGGGGGCGGTCCAGCCCCAGCATTTT. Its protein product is CASSEAQGAVQPQHF.

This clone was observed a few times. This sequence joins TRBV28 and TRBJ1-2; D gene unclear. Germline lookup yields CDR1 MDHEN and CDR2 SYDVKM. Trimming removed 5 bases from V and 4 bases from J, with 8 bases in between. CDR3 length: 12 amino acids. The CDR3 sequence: CASSRGSYGYTF. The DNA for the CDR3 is TGTGCCAGCAGTCGGGGATCCTATGGCTACACCTTC.

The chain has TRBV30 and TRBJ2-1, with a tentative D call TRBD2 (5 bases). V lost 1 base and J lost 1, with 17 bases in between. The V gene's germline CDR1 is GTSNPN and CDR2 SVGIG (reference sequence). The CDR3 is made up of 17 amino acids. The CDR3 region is CAWSGISRDISYNEQFF. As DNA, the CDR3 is TGTGCCTGGAGTGGTATTTCTCGGGATATTTCCTACAATGAGCAGTTCTTC.

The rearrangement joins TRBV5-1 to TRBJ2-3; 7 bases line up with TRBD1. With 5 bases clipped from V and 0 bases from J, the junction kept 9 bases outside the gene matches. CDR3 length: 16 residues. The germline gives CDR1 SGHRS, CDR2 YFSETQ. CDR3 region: CASRDRSLASTDTQYF. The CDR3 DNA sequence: TGCGCCAGCAGGGACAGGTCCCTAGCTAGCACAGATACGCAGTATTTT.

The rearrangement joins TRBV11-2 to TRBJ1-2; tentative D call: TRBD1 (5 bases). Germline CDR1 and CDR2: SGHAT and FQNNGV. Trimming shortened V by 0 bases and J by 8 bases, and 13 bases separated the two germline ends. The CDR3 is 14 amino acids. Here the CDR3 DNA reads TGTGCCAGCAGCTTAGATCGGGGAGGGGACGGCTACACCTTC. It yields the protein CASSLDRGGDGYTF.

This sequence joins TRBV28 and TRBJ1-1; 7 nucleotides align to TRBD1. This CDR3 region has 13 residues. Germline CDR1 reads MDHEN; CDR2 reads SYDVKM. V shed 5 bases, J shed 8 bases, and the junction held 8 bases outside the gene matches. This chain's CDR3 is CASSPTLDREAFF. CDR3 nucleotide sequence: TGTGCCAGCAGTCCGACCCTGGACAGGGAAGCTTTCTTT.

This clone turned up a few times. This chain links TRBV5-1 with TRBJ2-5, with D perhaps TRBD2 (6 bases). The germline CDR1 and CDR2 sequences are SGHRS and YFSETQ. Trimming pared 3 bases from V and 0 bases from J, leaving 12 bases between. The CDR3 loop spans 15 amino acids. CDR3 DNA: TGCGCCAGCAGCTCTCGGGGGTCGTACCAAGAGACCCAGTACTTC. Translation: CASSSRGSYQETQYF. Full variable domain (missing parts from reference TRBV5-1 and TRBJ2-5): KAGVTQTPRYLIKTRGQQVTLSCSPISGHRSVSWYQQTPGQGLQFLFEYFSETQRNKGNFPGRFSGRQFSNSRSEMNVSTLELGDSALYLCASSSRGSYQETQYFGPGTRLLVL.

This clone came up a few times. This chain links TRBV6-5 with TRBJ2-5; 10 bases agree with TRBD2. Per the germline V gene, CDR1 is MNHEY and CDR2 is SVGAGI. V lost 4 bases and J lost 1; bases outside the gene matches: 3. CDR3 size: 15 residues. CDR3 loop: CASSLLAGTQETQYF. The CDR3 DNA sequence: TGTGCCAGCAGTTTACTAGCGGGAACCCAAGAGACCCAGTACTTC.

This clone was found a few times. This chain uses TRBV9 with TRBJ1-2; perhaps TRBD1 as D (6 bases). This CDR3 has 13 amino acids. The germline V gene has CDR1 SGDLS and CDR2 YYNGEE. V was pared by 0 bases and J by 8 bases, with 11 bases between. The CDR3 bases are TGTGCCAGCAGCGTAGATCAGGGGTTCGGCTACACCTTC. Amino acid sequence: CASSVDQGFGYTF. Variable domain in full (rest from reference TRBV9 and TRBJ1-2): DSGVTQTPKHLITATGQRVTLRCSPRSGDLSVYWYQQSLDQGLQFLIQYYNGEERAKGNILERFSAQQFPDLHSELNLSSLELGDSALYFCASSVDQGFGYTFGSGTRLTVV.